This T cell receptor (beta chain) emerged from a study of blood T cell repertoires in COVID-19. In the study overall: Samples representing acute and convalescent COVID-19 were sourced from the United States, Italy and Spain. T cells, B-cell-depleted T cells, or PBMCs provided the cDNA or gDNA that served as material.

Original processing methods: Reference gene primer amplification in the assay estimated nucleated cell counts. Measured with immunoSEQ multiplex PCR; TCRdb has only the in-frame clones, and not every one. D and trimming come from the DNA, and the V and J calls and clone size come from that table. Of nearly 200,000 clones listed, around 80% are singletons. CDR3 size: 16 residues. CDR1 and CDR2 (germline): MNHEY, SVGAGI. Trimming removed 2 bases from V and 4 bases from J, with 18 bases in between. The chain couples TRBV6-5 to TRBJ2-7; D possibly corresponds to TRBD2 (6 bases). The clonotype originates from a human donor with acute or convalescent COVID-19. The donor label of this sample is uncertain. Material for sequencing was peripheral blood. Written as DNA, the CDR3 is TGTGCCAGCAGTTACCCCCCGGGAGAGGGGAGTTACGAGCAGTACTTC. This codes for CASSYPPGEGSYEQYF.